Listed here are 3 T cell receptor beta chains from one sample, sequenced in a study of PD-1 blockade in classical Hodgkin lymphoma. The protocol was immunoSEQ multiplex PCR, while the TCRdb copy is restricted to in-frame clones and leaves out a portion. This repertoire shows about 93,000 clones, roughly 80% found once; its top ten account for around 15%. Following autologous stem cell transplantation, relapse occurred in every patient, and exposure to brentuximab vedotin varied. Specimen: peripheral blood mononuclear cells (PBMCs), collected before the second cycle of nivolumab. The receptors originated from a human donor with classical Hodgkin lymphoma.

The chain employs TRBV6-6 and TRBJ2-2, with TRBD2 identical over 7 bases. Per germline, CDR1 MNHNY and CDR2 SVGAGI (reference sequence). The J segment lost 0 bases and the V segment lost 4 bases, leaving 5 bases of the junction unmatched. The CDR3 runs 16 residues. The DNA of the CDR3 is TGTGCCAGCAGTTTCGGGCTAGCGGCGAACACCGGGGAGCTGTTTTTT. Protein: CASSFGLAANTGELFF.

This chain joins TRBV5-5 and TRBJ1-2; TRBD1 might be the D (6 bases). V was clipped by 2 bases and J by 7 bases, with 18 bases between them. Germline loops: CDR1 SGHKS, CDR2 YYEKEE (reference sequence). The CDR3 sequence is 15 residues long. The CDR3 is CASSFAGGPGSGYTF. CDR3 sequence (DNA): TGTGCCAGCAGCTTCGCGGGGGGCCCGGGGAGTGGCTACACCTTC.

V is TRBV19 and J is TRBJ2-6, with D possibly TRBD2 on 5 matching bases. Germline CDR1 LNHDA, CDR2 SQIVND (reference sequence). CDR3 size: 18 residues. The V and J ends lost 5 bases and 0 bases respectively, with 17 bases between them. Written as DNA, the CDR3 is TGTGCCAGTAGTCCCCCGGGAAGCGTTAGCTCTGGGGCCAACGTCCTGACTTTC. Translated, it gives CASSPPGSVSSGANVLTF.